The rows below give T cell receptor beta chains drawn from one sample of a study of T cell responses to AZD1222 COVID-19 vaccine. Sequenced by immunoSEQ multiplex PCR; TCRdb stores in-frame clones only, minus some. This table has 130,000 or so clones, about 94% appearing once. This specimen consisted of peripheral blood, obtained on day 0 of AZD1222 vaccination. All receptors come from an adult in good health. Each CDR3 is given with its conserved first and last residue. D genes are given only for firm matches. Some rows mark clone size as missing; the rest say once, few, many or name a class of expanded clone.

>.|TRBV18|TRBD1|TRBJ1-6
TGTGCCAGCTCACCAGGAGGACAGGGGAATTCACCCCTCCACTTT
CASSPGGQGNSPLHF
>.|TRBV6-2/TRBV6-3|TRBD1|TRBJ1-1
TGTGCCAGCAGTTATACGACAGGGGTCTACATGAACACTGAAGCTTTCTTT
CASSYTTGVYMNTEAFF
>.|TRBV14|.|TRBJ1-1
TGTGCCAGCAGCCAAGAGTGGGGGGTAAGCAACACTGAAGCTTTCTTT
CASSQEWGVSNTEAFF
>.|TRBV11-2|.|TRBJ2-1
TGTGCCAGCAGCCTCGCGGGTCTGAGTAGCAATGAGCAGTTCTTC
CASSLAGLSSNEQFF
>.|TRBV4-3|.|TRBJ1-4
TGCGCCAGCAGCCAAGATCGTCCAGCAGGGACTAATGAAAAACTGTTTTTT
CASSQDRPAGTNEKLFF
>once|TRBV13|.|TRBJ1-3
TGTGCCAGCAGCTTAGGGCAGGCCCTCTCTGGAAACACCATATATTTT
CASSLGQALSGNTIYF
>.|TRBV18|TRBD2|TRBJ2-5
TGTGCCAGCTCCGGGGGGAGTACGAGCGACTGGCCGGGGACCCAGTACTTC
CASSGGSTSDWPGTQYF
>.|TRBV28|TRBD1|TRBJ1-2
TGTGCCAGCACCCGAGGGGGCAGGGTACTTTATGGCTACACCTTC
CASTRGGRVLYGYTF
>.|TRBV14|.|TRBJ1-6
TGTGCCAGCAGCCATGCTTGGGGTCCGAACCGAGGTTCACCCCTCCACTTT
CASSHAWGPNRGSPLHF
>.|TRBV21-1|.|TRBJ2-7
TGTGCCAGCAGCAAACTCATGTTGGGGGCAGGGGCCTACGAGCAGTACTTC
CASSKLMLGAGAYEQYF
>.|TRBV6-5|TRBD1|TRBJ1-2
TGTGCCAGCAGTTGGGACAGCTATGGCTACACCTTC
CASSWDSYGYTF
>.|TRBV19|TRBD1|TRBJ1-1
TGTGCCAGTAGTCAGCCCCCGGGACAGGGTAACACTGAAGCTTTCTTT
CASSQPPGQGNTEAFF
>medium-sized|TRBV19|.|TRBJ1-1
TGTGCCAGTAGCCCACAAGGGGGGTGGGCTTTCTTT
CASSPQGGWAFF
>.|TRBV7-9|.|TRBJ2-7
TGTGCCAGCAGCTTACTAGTGGCAGGGACCTACGAGCAGTACTTC
CASSLLVAGTYEQYF